This TCR beta chain was documented in a study of T cell clonotyping in hematopoietic cell transplantation. General study results and limits: Pathologically expanded recipient clonotypes increased progressively from day 30 to day 180 as diversity fell. No sorting was done, leaving CD4 and CD8 contributions mixed.

Data came from immunoSEQ multiplex PCR; TCRdb stores just in-frame clones and leaves some out. The sample carries 30,000 to 45,000 clones, about 90% recorded once. V gave up 2 bases and J gave up 6 bases, with 10 bases separating them. The CDR3 has 14 residues. Germline CDR1 reads SGHTA; CDR2 reads FQGNSA. Details on this clone: No antigen is known for it.

The genes are TRBV7-2 and TRBJ2-2; D call uncertain. The receptor comes from a woman aged 40 to 50 in good health. Some clones in this sample may be carry-over from other donors' samples. The sequenced sample was peripheral blood mononuclear cells. CDR3 in DNA: TGTGCCAGCAGCTTAACCCCTTGGGCCGGGGAGCTGTTTTTT. It is translated as CASSLTPWAGELFF.